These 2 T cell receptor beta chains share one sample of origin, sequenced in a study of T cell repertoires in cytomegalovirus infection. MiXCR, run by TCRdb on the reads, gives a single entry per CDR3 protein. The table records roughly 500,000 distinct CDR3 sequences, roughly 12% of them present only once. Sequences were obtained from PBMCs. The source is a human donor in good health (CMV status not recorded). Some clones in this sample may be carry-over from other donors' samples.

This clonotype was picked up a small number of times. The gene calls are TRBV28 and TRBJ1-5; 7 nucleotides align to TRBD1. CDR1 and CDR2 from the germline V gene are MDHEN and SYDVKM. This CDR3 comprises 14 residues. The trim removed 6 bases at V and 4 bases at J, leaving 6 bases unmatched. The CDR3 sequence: CASRRGTENQPQHF. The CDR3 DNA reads TGTGCCAGCAGGAGGGGGACAGAAAATCAGCCCCAGCATTTT.

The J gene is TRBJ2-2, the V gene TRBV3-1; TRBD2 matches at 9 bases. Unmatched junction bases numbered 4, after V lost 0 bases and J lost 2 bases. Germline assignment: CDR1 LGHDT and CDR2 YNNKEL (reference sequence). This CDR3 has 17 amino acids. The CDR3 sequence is CASSQDRTSVNTGELFF. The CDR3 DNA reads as TGTGCCAGCAGCCAAGATAGGACTAGCGTAAACACCGGGGAGCTGTTTTTT. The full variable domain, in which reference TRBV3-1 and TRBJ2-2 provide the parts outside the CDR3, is DTAVSQTPKYLVTQMGNDKSIKCEQNLGHDTMYWYKQDSKKFLKIMFSYNNKELIINETVPNRFSPKSPDKAHLNLHINSLELGDSAVYFCASSQDRTSVNTGELFFGEGSRLTVL.